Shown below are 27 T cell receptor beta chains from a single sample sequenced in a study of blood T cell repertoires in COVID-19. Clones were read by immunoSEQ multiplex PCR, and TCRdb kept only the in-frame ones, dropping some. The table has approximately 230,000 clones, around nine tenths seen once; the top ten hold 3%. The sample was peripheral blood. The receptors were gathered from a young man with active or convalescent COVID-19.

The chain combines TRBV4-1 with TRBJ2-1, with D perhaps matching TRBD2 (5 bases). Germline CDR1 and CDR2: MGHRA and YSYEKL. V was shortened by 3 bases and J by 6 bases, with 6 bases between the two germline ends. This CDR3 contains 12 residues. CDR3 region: CASSQAGNEQFF. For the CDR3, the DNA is TGCGCCAGCAGCCAGGCGGGCAATGAGCAGTTCTTC.

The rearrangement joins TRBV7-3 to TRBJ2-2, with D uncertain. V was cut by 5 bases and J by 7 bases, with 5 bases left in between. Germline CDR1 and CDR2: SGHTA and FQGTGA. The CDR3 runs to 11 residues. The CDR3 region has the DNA TGTGCCAGCAGCCCCGGCGGGGAGCTGTTTTTT. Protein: CASSPGGELFF.

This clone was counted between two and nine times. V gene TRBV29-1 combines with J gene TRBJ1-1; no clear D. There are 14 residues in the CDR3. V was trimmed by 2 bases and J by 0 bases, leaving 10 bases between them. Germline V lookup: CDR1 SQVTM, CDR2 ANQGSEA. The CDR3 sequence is CSVERRGMNTEAFF. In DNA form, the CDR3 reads TGCAGCGTTGAACGCCGAGGAATGAACACTGAAGCTTTCTTT.

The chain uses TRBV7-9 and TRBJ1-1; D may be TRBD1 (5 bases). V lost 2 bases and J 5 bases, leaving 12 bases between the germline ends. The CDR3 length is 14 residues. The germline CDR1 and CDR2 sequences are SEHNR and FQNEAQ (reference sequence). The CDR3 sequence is CASSLHAGMTEAFF. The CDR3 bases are TGTGCCAGCAGCTTACATGCAGGGATGACTGAAGCTTTCTTT.

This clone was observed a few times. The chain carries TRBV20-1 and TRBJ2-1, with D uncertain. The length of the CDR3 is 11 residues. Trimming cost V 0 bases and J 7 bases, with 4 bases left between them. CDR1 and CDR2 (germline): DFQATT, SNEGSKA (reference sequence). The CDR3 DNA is TGCAGTGCTAGAGATAGAAATGAGCAGTTCTTC. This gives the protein CSARDRNEQFF.

CDR3 region: CASSPPGGANEKLFF. The CDR3 nucleotides read TGTGCCAGCAGCCCCCCCGGGGGTGCTAATGAAAAACTGTTTTTT. This chain connects TRBV14 to TRBJ1-4; tentative D call: TRBD1 (5 bases). Germline V gene sequence: CDR1 SGHDN, CDR2 FVKESK. V was shortened by 4 bases and J by 3 bases, with 12 bases between the two germline ends. The CDR3 is 15 residues long.

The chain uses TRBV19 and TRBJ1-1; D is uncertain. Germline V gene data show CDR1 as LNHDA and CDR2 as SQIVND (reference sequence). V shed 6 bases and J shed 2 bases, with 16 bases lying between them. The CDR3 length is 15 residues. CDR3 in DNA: TGTGCCAGTAGGGACTATGGGTCACGAAACACTGAAGCTTTCTTT. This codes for CASRDYGSRNTEAFF.

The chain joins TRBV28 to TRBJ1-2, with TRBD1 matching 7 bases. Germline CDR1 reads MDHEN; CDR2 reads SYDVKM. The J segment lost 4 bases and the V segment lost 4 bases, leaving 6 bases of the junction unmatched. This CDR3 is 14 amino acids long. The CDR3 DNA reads TGTGCCAGCAGTTCGCAGGGGGGTTCCTATGGCTACACCTTC. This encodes CASSSQGGSYGYTF.

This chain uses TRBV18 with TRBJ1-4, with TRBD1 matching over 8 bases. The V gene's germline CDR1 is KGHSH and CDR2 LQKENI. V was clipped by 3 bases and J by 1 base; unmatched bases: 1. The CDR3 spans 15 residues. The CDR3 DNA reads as TGTGCCAGCTCACCGGACAGGGAAACTAATGAAAAACTGTTTTTT. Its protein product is CASSPDRETNEKLFF.

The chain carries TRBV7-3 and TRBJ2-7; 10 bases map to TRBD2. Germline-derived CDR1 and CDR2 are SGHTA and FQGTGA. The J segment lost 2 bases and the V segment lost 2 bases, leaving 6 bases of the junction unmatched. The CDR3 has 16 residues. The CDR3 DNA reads TGTGCCAGCAGCTTATCCGCTAGCGGGGGAGCCTACGAGCAGTACTTC. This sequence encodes CASSLSASGGAYEQYF.

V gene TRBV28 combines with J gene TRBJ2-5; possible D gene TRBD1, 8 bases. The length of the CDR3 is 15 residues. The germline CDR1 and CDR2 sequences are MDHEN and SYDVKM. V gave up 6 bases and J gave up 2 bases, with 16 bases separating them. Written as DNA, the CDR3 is TGTGCCAGCAGGCCCCACAGGGGGGGACAAGAGACCCAGTACTTC. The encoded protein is CASRPHRGGQETQYF.

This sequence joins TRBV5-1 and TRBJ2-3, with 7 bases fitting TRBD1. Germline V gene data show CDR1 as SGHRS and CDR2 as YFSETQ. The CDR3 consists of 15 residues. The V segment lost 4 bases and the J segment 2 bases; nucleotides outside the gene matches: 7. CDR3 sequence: CASSPRDRYTDTQYF. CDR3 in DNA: TGCGCCAGCAGCCCCCGGGACAGATACACAGATACGCAGTATTTT.

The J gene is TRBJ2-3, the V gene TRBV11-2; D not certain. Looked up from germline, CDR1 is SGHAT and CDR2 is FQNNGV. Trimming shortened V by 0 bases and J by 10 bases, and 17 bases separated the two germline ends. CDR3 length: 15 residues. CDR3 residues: CASSLDIQNPRPQYF. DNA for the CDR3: TGTGCCAGCAGCTTAGACATTCAAAACCCTAGGCCGCAGTATTTT.

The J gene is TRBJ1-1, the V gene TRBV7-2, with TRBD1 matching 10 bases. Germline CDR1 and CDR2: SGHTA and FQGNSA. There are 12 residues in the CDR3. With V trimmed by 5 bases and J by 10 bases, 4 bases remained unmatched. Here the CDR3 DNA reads TGTGCCAGCAGCGCGACAGGGGGCCGAGCTTTCTTT. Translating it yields CASSATGGRAFF. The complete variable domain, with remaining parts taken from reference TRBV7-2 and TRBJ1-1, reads GAGVSQSPSNKVTEKGKDVELRCDPISGHTALYWYRQSLGQGLEFLIYFQGNSAPDKSGLPSDRFSAERTGGSVSTLTIQRTQQEDSAVYLCASSATGGRAFFGQGTRLTVV.

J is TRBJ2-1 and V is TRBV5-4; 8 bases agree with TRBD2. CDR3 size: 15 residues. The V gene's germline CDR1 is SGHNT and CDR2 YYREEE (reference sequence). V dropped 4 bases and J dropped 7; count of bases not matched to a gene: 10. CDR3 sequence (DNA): TGTGCCAGCAGCACCCGAGCGGGAGTACAAAATGAGCAGTTCTTC. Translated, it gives CASSTRAGVQNEQFF. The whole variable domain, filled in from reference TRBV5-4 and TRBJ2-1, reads ETGVTQSPTHLIKTRGQQVTLRCSSQSGHNTVSWYQQALGQGPQFIFQYYREEENGRGNFPPRFSGLQFPNYSSELNVNALELDDSALYLCASSTRAGVQNEQFFGPGTRLTVL.

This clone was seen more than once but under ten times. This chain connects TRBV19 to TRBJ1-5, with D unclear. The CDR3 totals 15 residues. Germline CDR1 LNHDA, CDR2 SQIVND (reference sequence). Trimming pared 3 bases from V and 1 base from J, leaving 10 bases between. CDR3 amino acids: CASSMNSRSNQPQHF. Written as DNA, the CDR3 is TGTGCCAGTAGTATGAACAGTAGAAGCAATCAGCCCCAGCATTTT.

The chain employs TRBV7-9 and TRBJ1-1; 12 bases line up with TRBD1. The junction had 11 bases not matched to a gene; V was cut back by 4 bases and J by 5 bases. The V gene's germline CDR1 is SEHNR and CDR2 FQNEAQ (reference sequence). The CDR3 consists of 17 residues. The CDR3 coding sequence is TGTGCCAGCAGCTCGGGAGGGACAGGGGGCGTGGGGACTGAAGCTTTCTTT. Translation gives CASSSGGTGGVGTEAFF.

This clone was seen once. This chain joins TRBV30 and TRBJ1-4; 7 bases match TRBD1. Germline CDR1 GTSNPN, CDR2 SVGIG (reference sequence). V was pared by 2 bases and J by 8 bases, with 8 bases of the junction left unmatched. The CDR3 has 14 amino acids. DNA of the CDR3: TGTGCCTGGAGTATAGGGGGCTTGGTCGAAAAACTGTTTTTT. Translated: CAWSIGGLVEKLFF.

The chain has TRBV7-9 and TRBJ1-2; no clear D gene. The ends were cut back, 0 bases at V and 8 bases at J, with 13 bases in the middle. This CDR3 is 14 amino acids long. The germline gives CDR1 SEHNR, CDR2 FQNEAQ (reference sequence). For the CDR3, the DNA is TGTGCCAGCAGCTTAGCCGAGGTAACTAGAGGCTACACCTTC. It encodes CASSLAEVTRGYTF.

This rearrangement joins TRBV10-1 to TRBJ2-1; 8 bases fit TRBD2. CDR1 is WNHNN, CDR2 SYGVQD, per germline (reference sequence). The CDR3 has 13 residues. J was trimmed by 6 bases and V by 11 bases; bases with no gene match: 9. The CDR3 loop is CAGPGLETNEQFF. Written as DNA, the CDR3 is TGCGCCGGCCCGGGACTAGAGACCAATGAGCAGTTCTTC.

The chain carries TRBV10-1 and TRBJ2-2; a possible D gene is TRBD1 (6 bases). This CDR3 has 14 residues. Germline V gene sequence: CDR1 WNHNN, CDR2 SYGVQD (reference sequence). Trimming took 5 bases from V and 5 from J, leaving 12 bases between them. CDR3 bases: TGCGCCAGCAGTCCTACAGGGAGAACCGGGGAGCTGTTTTTT. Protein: CASSPTGRTGELFF.

DNA for the CDR3: TGTGCCACCAGCAGACCTACAGGGAATAATTCACCCCTCCACTTT. Its translation is CATSRPTGNNSPLHF. The V and J genes are TRBV15 and TRBJ1-6; tentative D call: TRBD1 (6 bases). Deletions cut 2 bases from V and 5 bases from J, with 10 bases between. Germline V gene sequence: CDR1 LNHNV, CDR2 YYDKDF (reference sequence). This CDR3 comprises 15 residues.

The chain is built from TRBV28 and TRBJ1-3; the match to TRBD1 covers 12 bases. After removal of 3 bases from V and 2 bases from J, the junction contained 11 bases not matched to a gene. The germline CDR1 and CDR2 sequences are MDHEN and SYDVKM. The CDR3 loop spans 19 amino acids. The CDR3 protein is CASSFTTGTGGFAGNTIYF. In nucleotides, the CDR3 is TGTGCCAGCAGTTTTACAACCGGGACAGGGGGCTTCGCTGGAAACACCATATATTTT.

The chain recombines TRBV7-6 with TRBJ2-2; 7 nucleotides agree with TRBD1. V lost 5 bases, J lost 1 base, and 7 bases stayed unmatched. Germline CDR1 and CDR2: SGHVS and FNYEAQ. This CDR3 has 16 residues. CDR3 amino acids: CASSPNRGRNTGELFF. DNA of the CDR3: TGTGCCAGCAGCCCAAACAGGGGAAGGAACACCGGGGAGCTGTTTTTT.

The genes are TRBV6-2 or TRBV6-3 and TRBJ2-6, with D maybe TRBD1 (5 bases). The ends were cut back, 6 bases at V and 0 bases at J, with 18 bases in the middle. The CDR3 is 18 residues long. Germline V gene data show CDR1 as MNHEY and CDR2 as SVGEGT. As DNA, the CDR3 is TGTGCCAGCAGCCCTATTTGGCAGGGATTCTCTGGGGCCAACGTCCTGACTTTC. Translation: CASSPIWQGFSGANVLTF.

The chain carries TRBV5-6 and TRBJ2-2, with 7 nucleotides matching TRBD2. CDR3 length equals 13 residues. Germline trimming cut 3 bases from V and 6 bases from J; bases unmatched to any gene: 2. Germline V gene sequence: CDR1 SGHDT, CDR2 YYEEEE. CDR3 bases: TGTGCCAGCAGCTGGGGGGGACCCGGGGAGCTGTTTTTT. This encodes CASSWGGPGELFF.

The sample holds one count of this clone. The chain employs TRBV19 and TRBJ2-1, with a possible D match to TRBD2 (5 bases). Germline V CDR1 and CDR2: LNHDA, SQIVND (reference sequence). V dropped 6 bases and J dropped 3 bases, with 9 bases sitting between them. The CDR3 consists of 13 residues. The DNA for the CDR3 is TGTGCCAGTAGCGGGGAAGTCTACAATGAGCAGTTCTTC. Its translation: CASSGEVYNEQFF.